The rows below give T cell receptor beta chains drawn from one sample of a study of blood T cell repertoires in COVID-19. Clones were read by immunoSEQ multiplex PCR, and TCRdb kept only the in-frame ones, dropping some. The sample lists about 120,000 clones; 80% to 90% were seen once. The sample comprised peripheral blood. Receptors originate from a man between 65 and 85 years old with active or convalescent COVID-19. Both conserved end residues are part of each CDR3. A D gene is named only where the DNA matches it firmly. Size is stated for part of the rows, as once, few or many counts, or as a class when the clone is expanded.

J gene,V gene,D gene,clone size,CDR3 protein,CDR3 DNA
TRBJ2-7,TRBV27,.,once,CASSLGGSYEQYF,TGTGCCAGCAGTTTAGGGGGGTCCTACGAGCAGTACTTC
TRBJ1-5,TRBV20-1,.,.,CSASVQSNQPQHF,TGCAGTGCTAGTGTCCAGTCCAATCAGCCCCAGCATTTT
TRBJ2-2,TRBV4-1,.,.,CASSQNYVAGELFF,TGCGCCAGCAGCCAAAACTATGTTGCCGGGGAGCTGTTTTTT
TRBJ1-2,TRBV12-3/TRBV12-4,.,.,CASSPTEDYGYTF,TGTGCCAGCAGTCCAACAGAAGACTATGGCTACACCTTC
TRBJ2-3,TRBV2,.,once,CASRRDILSPDTQYF,TGTGCCAGCAGGAGGGACATCCTAAGTCCAGATACGCAGTATTTT
TRBJ2-3,TRBV28,TRBD2,.,CASSFGGRGYTQYF,TGTGCCAGCAGTTTTGGCGGGAGGGGATATACGCAGTATTTT
TRBJ2-3,TRBV5-8,.,once,CASSLEGRPTDTQYF,TGTGCCAGCAGCTTGGAGGGGAGGCCCACAGATACGCAGTATTTT
TRBJ1-1,TRBV3-1/TRBV3-2,TRBD1,once,CASSQVTGTGILVNTEAFF,TGTGCCAGCAGCCAAGTTACCGGGACAGGGATTCTGGTGAACACTGAAGCTTTCTTT
TRBJ2-3,TRBV11-2,TRBD1,.,CASSRGQGTDTQYF,TGTGCCAGCAGCCGAGGACAGGGGACAGATACGCAGTATTTT
TRBJ2-7,TRBV5-1,.,few,CASSSSGLYEQYF,TGCGCCAGCAGCTCAAGCGGACTTTACGAGCAGTACTTC
TRBJ2-7,TRBV14,.,.,CASSQGGLMGEQYF,TGTGCCAGCAGCCAAGGAGGACTAATGGGCGAGCAGTACTTC
TRBJ2-7,TRBV5-4,TRBD1,few,CASSDGTAWEQYF,TGTGCCAGCAGCGACGGGACAGCCTGGGAGCAGTACTTC
TRBJ1-1,TRBV6-6,TRBD1,few,CASNRQGTSAFF,TGTGCCAGCAACCGACAGGGCACCTCGGCTTTCTTT
TRBJ1-1,TRBV18,TRBD1,.,CASSPTGDTEAFF,TGTGCCAGCTCACCGACAGGGGACACTGAAGCTTTCTTT
TRBJ2-1,TRBV7-2,TRBD2,.,CASSLVTSVVNEQFF,TGTGCCAGCAGCTTAGTTACTAGCGTGGTCAATGAGCAGTTCTTC
TRBJ1-5,TRBV7-2,.,.,CASSLSGHPNSNQPQHF,TGTGCCAGCAGCTTATCTGGACACCCAAATAGCAATCAGCCCCAGCATTTT
TRBJ1-5,TRBV7-8,TRBD1,.,CASSLGDRGSNQPQHF,TGTGCCAGCAGCTTAGGCGACAGGGGTAGCAATCAGCCCCAGCATTTT
TRBJ2-3,TRBV28,TRBD1,.,CASSLIPGQGRDTQYF,TGTGCCAGCAGCCTTATCCCGGGACAGGGTCGGGATACGCAGTATTTT
TRBJ1-3,TRBV18,TRBD1,.,CASSPPWSEQGGNTIYF,TGTGCCAGCTCACCACCGTGGTCCGAACAGGGGGGAAACACCATATATTTT
TRBJ1-1,TRBV5-6,.,once,CASSLVWTVENTEAFF,TGTGCCAGCAGCTTGGTTTGGACAGTTGAGAACACTGAAGCTTTCTTT
TRBJ2-1,TRBV10-1,TRBD2,few,CASSESSGRAGEFF,TGCGCCAGCAGTGAGTCTAGCGGGAGGGCCGGTGAGTTCTTC
TRBJ2-1,TRBV20-1,.,.,CSARVQPGQFF,TGCAGTGCTAGGGTCCAGCCGGGGCAGTTCTTC
TRBJ1-1,TRBV6-1,.,.,CASSEAGTVAFF,TGTGCCAGCAGTGAAGCAGGAACAGTGGCGTTCTTT
TRBJ1-3,TRBV28,TRBD1,.,CASSIDRVGNTIYF,TGTGCCAGCAGCATCGACAGGGTTGGAAACACCATATATTTT
TRBJ1-2,TRBV19,.,.,CAAGWGYGYTF,TGTGCCGCGGGGTGGGGCTATGGCTACACCTTC
TRBJ2-2,TRBV6-5,TRBD2,.,CASSRAGASGELFF,TGTGCCAGCAGCCGAGCGGGAGCGAGCGGGGAGCTGTTTTTT
TRBJ1-2,TRBV27,.,.,CASSLGPQGRDGYTF,TGTGCCAGCAGTTTAGGACCCCAGGGCAGGGATGGCTACACCTTC
TRBJ1-5,TRBV12-3/TRBV12-4,.,.,CASSLIDNQPQHF,TGTGCCAGCAGTTTGATAGACAATCAGCCCCAGCATTTT
TRBJ2-2,TRBV4-2,TRBD2,.,CASSQEEGLAGGPTGELFF,TGTGCCAGCAGCCAAGAGGAGGGTCTAGCGGGAGGGCCAACCGGGGAGCTGTTTTTT